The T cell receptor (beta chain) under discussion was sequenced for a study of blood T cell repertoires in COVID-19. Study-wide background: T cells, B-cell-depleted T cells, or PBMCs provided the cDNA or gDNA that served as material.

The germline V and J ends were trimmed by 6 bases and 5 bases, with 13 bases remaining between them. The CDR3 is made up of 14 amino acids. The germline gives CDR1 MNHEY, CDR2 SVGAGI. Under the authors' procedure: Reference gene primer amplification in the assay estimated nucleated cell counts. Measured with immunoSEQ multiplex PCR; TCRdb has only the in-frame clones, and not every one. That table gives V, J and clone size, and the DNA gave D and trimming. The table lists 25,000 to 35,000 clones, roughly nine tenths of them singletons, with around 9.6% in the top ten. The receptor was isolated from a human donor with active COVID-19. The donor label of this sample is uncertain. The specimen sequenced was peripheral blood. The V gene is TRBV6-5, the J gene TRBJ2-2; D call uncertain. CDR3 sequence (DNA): TGTGCCAGCAGGAGACTGCGAACAACCGGGGAGCTGTTTTTT. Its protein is CASRRLRTTGELFF.